Described below is a single T cell receptor (beta chain) sequence and its context. The antigen it recognizes is unknown. No much larger clone is present one base from it, and per-base qualities are unavailable. This entry is derived from a study of CD4 T cells in relation to SARS-CoV-2 and coronaviruses (TCRdb year 2021). Describing the broader study: In the ViraFEST assay, PBMCs were cultured with antigen for roughly 11 days, after which TCR beta CDR3s were sequenced to identify antigen-specific clonal expansions. A median age of about 35 years, with a range of about 21 to 72 years, was recorded for the full convalescent cohort of 12 patients. Of the 12 convalescent patients, 8 were male and 4 were female, and two of the subjects were Hispanic. Using patient-derived lymphoblastoid cell lines, the shared crossreactive spike epitopes were mapped to their HLA restriction. The study assessed, at the TCR clonotype level, memory CD4+ T cell crossreactivity between SARS-CoV-2 and common cold coronavirus spike proteins. Samples from three pre-COVID donors and the naive versus memory experiments were sequenced with the Adaptive Biotechnologies TCR-sequencing kit; other data were Illumina-based. A different, Illumina-based TCR-beta assay was used to sequence expansion assays from other donors in the study. The full study reports these points: Crossreactive clones showed significantly weaker SARS-CoV-2-driven expansion than monoreactive clones, consistent with antigenic imprinting. Sequencing naive versus memory cells indicated that the assay picks up memory recall responses, not primary responses primed during culture. Crossreactivity analysis was centred on spike protein, so crossreactivity against other viral proteins was not assessed. Memory CD4+ clonotypes crossrecognizing SARS-CoV-2 and at least one common cold coronavirus spike were found in around 59% of donors. The study was constrained by small numbers of patients and of tested TCRs. Pre-pandemic and post-infection samples were not both contributed by any donor, so tracing of the source of pre-existing responses was limited.

Naive and memory CD4+ T cells were separated from cryopreserved PBMCs by first enriching for CD4 and then performing EasySep naive CD4+ T cell enrichment. Sorted naive or memory CD4+ T cells (about 97,000) were grown at a 1:1 ratio with T cell-depleted PBMCs and CEF peptides for less than 12 days. Each peptide culture condition was generally run in triplicate replicate wells. PBMCs were isolated from leukapheresis product or whole blood by Ficoll-Paque PLUS gradient centrifugation. The PBMCs went either fresh into the expansion assay or into cryopreservation at -140 degrees C. The QIAamp Micro DNA Kit was used to extract genomic DNA from the CD4+ T cells. DNA from CEF-cultured naive and memory CD4+ T cells underwent immunoSEQ TCR-beta sequencing at survey level. As for the original processing: During preprocessing, nonproductive sequences were removed, along with CDR3s that did not begin with C, did not end with F or W, or were shorter than 7 amino acids. The MANAFEST web app was used to call antigen-specific clonotypes on the basis of expansion compared with the reference and with other culture wells. A clone counted as positive if significantly expanded in 2 of 3 replicate wells versus the reference culture at FDR below 0.05. Positive clones also required significant expansion versus all other tandem wells and an odds ratio above 5. Cultured and uncultured naive and memory CD4+ repertoires were searched for previously identified spike- and CEF-reactive CDR3s. CDR3 homology was quantified as pairwise Levenshtein distance, calculated with the stringdist R package after three terminal residues were trimmed from each end. As stored in TCRdb, this immuneACCESS dataset retains in-frame rearrangements with V and J assigned. A fraction of the clones does not appear; measured against another copy, unresolved V genes explain less than half of the discrepancy, and the remainder lacks a known reason. V, J and clone size derive from that table, while D and trimming were established from the DNA sequence. The sample profile shows about 36,000 clones; approximately 83% of them were found once. The ten biggest clones cover 6% to 8.5% of the sample.

The CDR3 numbers 12 residues from cysteine through phenylalanine. CDR3 DNA is the only sequence kept; it has 36 bases, read in frame from the first base. CDR1 and CDR2, per the germline V gene, are KGHDR and SFDVKD. The junction shows trimming of 7 bases on V and 7 bases on J, plus 10 bases between the germline ends. This TCR was sampled from an adult with COVID-19. The sample consisted of naive CD4+ T cells from PBMCs, cultured in vitro. This specimen's cell subset or site label, interpreted: naive CD4+ T cells isolated by negative enrichment. The rearrangement joined TRBV24-1 to TRBJ1-5; no D gene is confidently identified. The sequence in DNA is TGTGCCACCAGCCGGGGATCCCAGCCCCAGCATTTT. Protein translation: CATSRGSQPQHF.